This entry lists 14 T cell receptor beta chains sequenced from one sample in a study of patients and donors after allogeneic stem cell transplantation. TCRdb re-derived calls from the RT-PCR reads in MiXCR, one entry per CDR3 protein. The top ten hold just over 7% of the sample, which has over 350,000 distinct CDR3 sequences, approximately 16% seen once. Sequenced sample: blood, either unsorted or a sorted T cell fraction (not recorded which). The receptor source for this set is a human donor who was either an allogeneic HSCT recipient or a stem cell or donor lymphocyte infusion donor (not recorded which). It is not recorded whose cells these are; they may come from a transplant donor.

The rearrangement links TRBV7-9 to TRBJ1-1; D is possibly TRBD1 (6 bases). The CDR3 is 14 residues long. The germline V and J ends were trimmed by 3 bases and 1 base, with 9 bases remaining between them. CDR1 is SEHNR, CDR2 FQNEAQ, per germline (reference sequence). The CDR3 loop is CASSLNRENTEAFF. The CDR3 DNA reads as TGTGCCAGCAGCTTGAACAGGGAGAACACTGAAGCTTTCTTT.

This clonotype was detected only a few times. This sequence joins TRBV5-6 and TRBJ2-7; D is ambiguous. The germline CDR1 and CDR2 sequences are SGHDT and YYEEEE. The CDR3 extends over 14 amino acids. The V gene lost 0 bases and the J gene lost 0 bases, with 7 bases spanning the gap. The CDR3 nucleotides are TGTGCCAGCAGCTTGGACCCCTCCTCCTACGAGCAGTACTTC. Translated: CASSLDPSSYEQYF.

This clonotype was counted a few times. The CDR3 protein is CAISEIKGDEQYF. The CDR3 region has the DNA TGTGCCATCAGTGAGATAAAAGGGGACGAGCAGTACTTC. The chain links TRBV10-3 to TRBJ2-7; possible D gene TRBD1, 5 bases. V was pared by 2 bases and J by 5 bases, with 10 bases between. The CDR3 sequence is 13 residues long. The V gene's germline CDR1 is ENHRY and CDR2 SYGVKD.

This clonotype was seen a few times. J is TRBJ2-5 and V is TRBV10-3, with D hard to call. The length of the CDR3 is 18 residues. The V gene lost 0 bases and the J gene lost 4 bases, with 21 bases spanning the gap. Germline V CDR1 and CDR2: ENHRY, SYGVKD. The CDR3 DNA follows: TGTGCCATCAGTGAGTCGACCATCATTTTGTGGGGTGGAGAGACCCAGTACTTC. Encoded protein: CAISESTIILWGGETQYF.

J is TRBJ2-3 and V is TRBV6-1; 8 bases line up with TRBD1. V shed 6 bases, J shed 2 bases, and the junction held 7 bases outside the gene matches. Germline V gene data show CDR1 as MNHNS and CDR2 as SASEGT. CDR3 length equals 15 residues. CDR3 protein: CASRIGRGPTDTQYF. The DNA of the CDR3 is TGTGCCAGCAGGATAGGCAGGGGGCCCACAGATACGCAGTATTTT.

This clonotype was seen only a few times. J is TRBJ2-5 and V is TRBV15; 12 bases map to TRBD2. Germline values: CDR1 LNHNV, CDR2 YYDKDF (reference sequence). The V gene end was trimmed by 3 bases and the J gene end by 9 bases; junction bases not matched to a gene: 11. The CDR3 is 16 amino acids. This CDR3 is CATSSPGTSGSGSQYF. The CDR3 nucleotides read TGTGCCACCAGCAGTCCCGGGACTAGCGGGTCAGGGTCCCAGTACTTC.

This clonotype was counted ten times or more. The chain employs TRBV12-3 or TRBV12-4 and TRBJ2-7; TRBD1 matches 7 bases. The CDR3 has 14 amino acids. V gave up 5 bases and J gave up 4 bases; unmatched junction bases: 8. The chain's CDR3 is CASSKGGRVYEQYF. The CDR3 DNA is TGTGCCAGCAGTAAAGGGGGCCGGGTTTACGAGCAGTACTTC.

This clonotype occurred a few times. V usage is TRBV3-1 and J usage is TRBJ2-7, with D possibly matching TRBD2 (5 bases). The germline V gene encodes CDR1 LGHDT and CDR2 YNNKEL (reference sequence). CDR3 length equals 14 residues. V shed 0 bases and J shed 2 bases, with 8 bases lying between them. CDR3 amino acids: CASSQDRGTYEQYF. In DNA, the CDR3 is TGTGCCAGCAGCCAAGATCGGGGAACCTACGAGCAGTACTTC.

The DNA of the CDR3 is TGCGCCAGCAGCCCGGGGCCGCCCACAGATACGCAGTATTTT. Its protein is CASSPGPPTDTQYF. This chain uses TRBV5-1 with TRBJ2-3, with D possibly being TRBD1 or TRBD2 (5 bases each). Deletions cut 4 bases from V and 2 bases from J, with 11 bases between. There are 14 residues in the CDR3. Germline CDR1 and CDR2: SGHRS and YFSETQ.

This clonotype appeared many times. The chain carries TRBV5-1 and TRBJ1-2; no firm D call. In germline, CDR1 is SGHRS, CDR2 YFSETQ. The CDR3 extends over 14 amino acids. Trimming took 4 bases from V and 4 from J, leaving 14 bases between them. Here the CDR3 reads CASSPGAEGYGYTF. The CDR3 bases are TGCGCCAGCAGCCCGGGAGCTGAAGGCTATGGCTACACCTTC. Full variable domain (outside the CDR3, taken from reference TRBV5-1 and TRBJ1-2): KAGVTQTPRYLIKTRGQQVTLSCSPISGHRSVSWYQQTPGQGLQFLFEYFSETQRNKGNFPGRFSGRQFSNSRSEMNVSTLELGDSALYLCASSPGAEGYGYTFGSGTRLTVV.

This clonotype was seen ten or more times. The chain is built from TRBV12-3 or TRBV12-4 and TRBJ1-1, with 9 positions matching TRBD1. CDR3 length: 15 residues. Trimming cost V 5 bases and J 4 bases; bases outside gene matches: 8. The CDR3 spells CASSPQTTGGTEAFF. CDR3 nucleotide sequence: TGTGCCAGCAGTCCACAAACGACAGGGGGCACTGAAGCTTTCTTT.

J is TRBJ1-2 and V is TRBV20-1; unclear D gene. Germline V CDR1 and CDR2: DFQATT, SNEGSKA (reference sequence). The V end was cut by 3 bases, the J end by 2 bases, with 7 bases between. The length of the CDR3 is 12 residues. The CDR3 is CSASPGNYGYTF. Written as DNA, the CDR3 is TGCAGTGCTAGCCCCGGGAACTATGGCTACACCTTC.

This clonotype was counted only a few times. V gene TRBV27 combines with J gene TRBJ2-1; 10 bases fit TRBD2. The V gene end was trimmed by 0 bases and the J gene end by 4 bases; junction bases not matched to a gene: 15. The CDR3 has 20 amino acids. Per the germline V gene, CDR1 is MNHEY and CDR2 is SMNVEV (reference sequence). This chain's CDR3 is CASSLSPFAPLAGVYNEQFF. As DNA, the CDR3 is TGTGCCAGCAGTTTATCGCCCTTCGCCCCCCTAGCGGGGGTATACAATGAGCAGTTCTTC.

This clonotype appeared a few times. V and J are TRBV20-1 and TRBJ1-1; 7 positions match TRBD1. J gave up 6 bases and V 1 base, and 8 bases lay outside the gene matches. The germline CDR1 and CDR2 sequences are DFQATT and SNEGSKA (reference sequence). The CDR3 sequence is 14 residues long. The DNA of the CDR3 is TGCAGTGCTAGAGGCAGAACAGGGGACCCTGAAGCTTTCTTT. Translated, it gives CSARGRTGDPEAFF.